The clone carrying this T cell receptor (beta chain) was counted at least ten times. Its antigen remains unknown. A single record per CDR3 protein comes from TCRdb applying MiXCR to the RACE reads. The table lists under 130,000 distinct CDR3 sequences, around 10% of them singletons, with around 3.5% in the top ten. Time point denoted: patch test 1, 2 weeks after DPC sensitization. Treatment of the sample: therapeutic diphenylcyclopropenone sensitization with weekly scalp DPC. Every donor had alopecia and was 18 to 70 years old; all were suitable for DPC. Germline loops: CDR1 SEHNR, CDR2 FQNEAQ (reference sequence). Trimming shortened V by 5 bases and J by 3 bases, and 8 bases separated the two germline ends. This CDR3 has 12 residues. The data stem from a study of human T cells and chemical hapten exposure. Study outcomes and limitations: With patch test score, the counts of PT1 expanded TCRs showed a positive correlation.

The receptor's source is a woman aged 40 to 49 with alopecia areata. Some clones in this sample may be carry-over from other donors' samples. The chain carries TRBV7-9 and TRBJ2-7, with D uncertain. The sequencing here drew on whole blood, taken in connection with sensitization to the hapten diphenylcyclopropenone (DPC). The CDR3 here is CASSPTNYEQYF. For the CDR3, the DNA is TGTGCCAGCAGCCCAACTAACTACGAGCAGTACTTC.